The 26 T cell receptor beta chains reported below all come from one sample, sequenced in a study of blood T cell repertoires in COVID-19. TCRdb's copy holds only in-frame clones and misses some; the assay was immunoSEQ multiplex PCR. This table has around 260,000 clones, around 85% appearing once. The source material was peripheral blood. The receptors originated from a human donor with COVID-19, enrolled during active disease. The donor label of this sample is uncertain.

The chain couples TRBV11-2 to TRBJ2-7; no clear D. The V gene's germline CDR1 is SGHAT and CDR2 FQNNGV. With 3 bases removed from V and 2 bases from J, the gap between germline ends came to 2 bases. The CDR3 totals 11 residues. The CDR3: CASSFTYEQYF. CDR3 bases: TGTGCCAGCAGCTTCACCTACGAGCAGTACTTC.

The chain joins TRBV7-8 to TRBJ1-2; D call uncertain. This CDR3 spans 16 amino acids. Germline V gene data show CDR1 as SGHVS and CDR2 as FQNEAQ. Trimming took 1 base from V and 1 from J, leaving 13 bases between them. Here the CDR3 reads CASSLVGGLFNYGYTF. The CDR3 DNA sequence: TGTGCCAGCAGCTTAGTTGGCGGGCTGTTTAACTATGGCTACACCTTC.

The chain combines TRBV4-2 with TRBJ2-2; a possible D gene is TRBD2 (5 bases). The germline V and J ends were trimmed by 0 bases and 7 bases, with 21 bases remaining between them. The CDR3 has 18 amino acids. The germline CDR1 and CDR2 sequences are LGHNA and YNFKEQ. The CDR3 reads CASSQDLVGSSRGGELFF. The CDR3 coding sequence is TGTGCCAGCAGCCAAGATCTGGTGGGGAGCTCCAGAGGCGGGGAGCTGTTTTTT.

The gene calls are TRBV7-8 and TRBJ2-2; no definite D call. V was cut by 1 base and J by 4 bases, with 16 bases left in between. This CDR3 region has 17 residues. Germline CDR1 and CDR2: SGHVS and FQNEAQ. CDR3 DNA: TGTGCCAGCAGCTTAGTCCGAGTGGGCATCCTCACCGGGGAGCTGTTTTTT. Encoded protein: CASSLVRVGILTGELFF.

The chain has TRBV27 and TRBJ1-1; 9 nucleotides align to TRBD1. V lost 5 bases and J lost 1; bases outside the gene matches: 8. In germline, CDR1 is MNHEY, CDR2 SMNVEV (reference sequence). CDR3 size: 16 residues. CDR3 protein: CASSTRQGGPNTEAFF. CDR3 nucleotide sequence: TGTGCCAGCAGTACCCGACAGGGGGGGCCGAACACTGAAGCTTTCTTT.

The V call is TRBV18, the J call TRBJ2-2, with 11 bases matching TRBD2. The germline V gene has CDR1 KGHSH and CDR2 LQKENI. With 4 bases clipped from V and 4 bases from J, the junction kept 2 bases outside the gene matches. This CDR3 region has 15 residues. The CDR3 bases are TGTGCCAGCTCACTAGGGACTAGCGGCACCGGGGAGCTGTTTTTT. Its protein is CASSLGTSGTGELFF.

In this sample, this clone turned up once. This chain joins TRBV6-6 and TRBJ2-7, with 12 positions matching TRBD2. CDR3 length: 18 amino acids. V was clipped by 7 bases and J by 4 bases; unmatched bases: 17. Germline CDR1 is MNHNY and CDR2 is SVGAGI (reference sequence). The CDR3 bases are TGTGCCAGCACTCGAGGGGGGCTAGCGGGAGGGCCGGAATACGAGCAGTACTTC. This encodes CASTRGGLAGGPEYEQYF.

The rearrangement links TRBV29-1 to TRBJ2-1; a possible D gene is TRBD2 (5 bases). Germline lookup yields CDR1 SQVTM and CDR2 ANQGSEA. The CDR3 totals 15 residues. Trimming removed 6 bases at V and 6 bases at J, with 21 bases between. Here the CDR3 reads CSVSSPGSLINEQFF. Here the CDR3 DNA reads TGCAGCGTCTCATCTCCGGGAAGTTTGATCAATGAGCAGTTCTTC.

This chain connects TRBV30 to TRBJ2-7; 8 nucleotides align to TRBD2. The V and J ends lost 8 bases and 2 bases, in that order; junction bases with no gene match: 11. The CDR3 is 14 amino acids. Germline CDR1 and CDR2: GTSNPN and SVGIG (reference sequence). The CDR3: CAASKTSVTYEQYF. In nucleotides, the CDR3 is TGTGCCGCCTCGAAGACTAGCGTAACCTACGAGCAGTACTTC. The full variable domain, with the rest looked up from reference TRBV30 and TRBJ2-7, is SQTIHQWPATLVQPVGSPLSLECTVEGTSNPNLYWYRQAAGRGLQLLFYSVGIGQISSEVPQNLSASRPQDRQFILSSKKLLLSDSGFYLCAASKTSVTYEQYFGPGTRLTVT.

CDR3: CSVNVGGNGGYTF. As DNA, the CDR3 is TGCAGCGTGAACGTTGGGGGCAACGGTGGCTACACCTTC. The V and J genes are TRBV29-1 and TRBJ1-2, with D possibly TRBD1 on 6 matching bases. The V gene lost 6 bases and the J gene lost 7 bases, with 18 bases spanning the gap. The CDR3 is 13 residues long. The germline gives CDR1 SQVTM, CDR2 ANQGSEA.

The chain is built from TRBV29-1 and TRBJ2-5; 8 bases are shared with TRBD1. V gave up 7 bases and J gave up 1 base; unmatched junction bases: 2. This CDR3 spans 12 amino acids. Germline V gene lookup returns CDR1 SQVTM and CDR2 ANQGSEA. CDR3 sequence (DNA): TGCAGCGCTGGACAGGGCCAAGAGACCCAGTACTTC. Translating gives CSAGQGQETQYF.

The CDR3 coding sequence is TGTGCCAGCAGCTTATCTTCAGGAATCTCCTACGAGCAGTACTTC. Its protein product is CASSLSSGISYEQYF. The rearrangement joins TRBV7-2 to TRBJ2-7; D is ambiguous. Germline-derived CDR1 and CDR2 are SGHTA and FQGNSA. Trimming cost V 2 bases and J 0 bases, with 11 bases left between them. The CDR3 has 15 residues. Full variable domain (outside the CDR3, taken from reference TRBV7-2 and TRBJ2-7): GAGVSQSPSNKVTEKGKDVELRCDPISGHTALYWYRQSLGQGLEFLIYFQGNSAPDKSGLPSDRFSAERTGGSVSTLTIQRTQQEDSAVYLCASSLSSGISYEQYFGPGTRLTVT.

This sequence joins TRBV27 and TRBJ2-1; 13 bases are shared with TRBD2. CDR1 and CDR2 (germline): MNHEY, SMNVEV (reference sequence). The CDR3 sequence is 16 residues long. Unmatched junction bases numbered 9, after V lost 6 bases and J lost 7 bases. The CDR3 reads CASRPRLAGGLNEQFF. CDR3 sequence (DNA): TGTGCCAGCAGGCCACGACTAGCGGGAGGATTAAATGAGCAGTTCTTC.

This chain uses TRBV6-6 with TRBJ1-4, with 7 bases fitting TRBD1. V was clipped by 5 bases and J by 7 bases; unmatched bases: 4. CDR1 and CDR2 from the germline V gene are MNHNY and SVGAGI (reference sequence). This CDR3 comprises 13 residues. The CDR3 nucleotides read TGTGCCAGCAGTGGACAGGATCCTGAAAAACTGTTTTTT. It translates to CASSGQDPEKLFF.

The V gene is TRBV18, the J gene TRBJ1-1; 8 nucleotides agree with TRBD1. Germline V lookup: CDR1 KGHSH, CDR2 LQKENI. CDR3 size: 15 residues. Trimming at V came to 0 bases and at J to 3 bases, leaving 3 bases not matched to a gene. CDR3 DNA sequence: TGTGCCAGCTCACCACCGGCAGGGGGCGACACTGAAGCTTTCTTT. Its translation: CASSPPAGGDTEAFF.

This chain connects TRBV19 to TRBJ1-5; 8 bases agree with TRBD1. V lost 7 bases and J lost 7; bases outside the gene matches: 15. Looked up from germline, CDR1 is LNHDA and CDR2 is SQIVND (reference sequence). This CDR3 contains 16 residues. CDR3 region: CASTEAPGGGGQPQHF. As DNA, the CDR3 is TGTGCCAGTACCGAAGCCCCAGGGGGCGGGGGCCAGCCCCAGCATTTT.

The chain has TRBV5-4 and TRBJ2-1, with 12 positions matching TRBD2. Germline V gene sequence: CDR1 SGHNT, CDR2 YYREEE (reference sequence). V lost 4 bases, J lost 4 bases, and 6 bases stayed unmatched. CDR3 length equals 16 residues. CDR3 DNA: TGTGCCAGCAGCGAGGGGACTAGCGGGCTTTACAATGAGCAGTTCTTC. This gives the protein CASSEGTSGLYNEQFF.

The chain recombines TRBV19 with TRBJ2-1, with 13 bases aligning to TRBD2. The V segment lost 2 bases and the J segment 0 bases; nucleotides outside the gene matches: 16. Germline V gene sequence: CDR1 LNHDA, CDR2 SQIVND (reference sequence). The CDR3 has 22 residues. In DNA, the CDR3 is TGTGCCAGTAGTATAAGATTAGGGTCGGCTTGGACTAGCGGGAGCTCCTACAATGAGCAGTTCTTC. Translation: CASSIRLGSAWTSGSSYNEQFF.

For the CDR3, the DNA is TGTGCCAGCAGCTTAGCCGCGACAGGGGTGGGAGGCTACACCTTC. Translation gives CASSLAATGVGGYTF. The chain has TRBV7-3 and TRBJ1-2; 8 bases agree with TRBD1. Germline V gene sequence: CDR1 SGHTA, CDR2 FQGTGA. This CDR3 contains 15 residues. The ends lost 2 bases at V and 8 bases at J; junction bases unmatched: 10.

The chain recombines TRBV19 with TRBJ1-1; D perhaps matches TRBD1 (5 bases). The V gene's germline CDR1 is LNHDA and CDR2 SQIVND (reference sequence). This CDR3 has 18 residues. Trimming pared 7 bases from V and 0 bases from J, leaving 24 bases between. The CDR3 sequence: CASIPRGRSGGVNTEAFF. The CDR3 DNA reads as TGTGCCAGTATCCCAAGGGGCAGGAGTGGAGGGGTGAACACTGAAGCTTTCTTT.

The count of this clone is one. The rearrangement links TRBV7-9 to TRBJ2-5; TRBD2 matches at 14 bases. Trimming removed 5 bases from V and 5 bases from J; junction bases left unmatched: 10. The CDR3 contains 17 residues. Germline lookup yields CDR1 SEHNR and CDR2 FQNEAQ (reference sequence). The CDR3 loop reads CASSPRGLAGVRETQYF. CDR3 in DNA: TGTGCCAGCAGCCCCAGGGGACTAGCGGGAGTAAGGGAGACCCAGTACTTC.

The genes are TRBV30 and TRBJ2-1, with TRBD2 matching 8 bases. Germline assignment: CDR1 GTSNPN and CDR2 SVGIG (reference sequence). The junction had 8 bases not matched to a gene; V was cut back by 0 bases and J by 7 bases. The CDR3 has 15 residues. As DNA, the CDR3 is TGTGCCTGGAGTGTTGGTAGCGGGAACGGTAATGAGCAGTTCTTC. Protein product: CAWSVGSGNGNEQFF.

The chain is built from TRBV7-9 and TRBJ2-5; D not resolved. This CDR3 spans 14 amino acids. The germline V gene encodes CDR1 SEHNR and CDR2 FQNEAQ (reference sequence). The V and J ends lost 2 bases and 2 bases respectively, with 9 bases between them. In DNA form, the CDR3 reads TGTGCCAGCAGCTTATCTCGGTCACAAGAGACCCAGTACTTC. Protein sequence: CASSLSRSQETQYF.

The chain employs TRBV9 and TRBJ2-2, with a weak D call TRBD2 (5 bases). This CDR3 comprises 12 residues. The germline V and J ends were trimmed by 3 bases and 7 bases, with 7 bases remaining between them. The germline gives CDR1 SGDLS, CDR2 YYNGEE. CDR3 in amino acids: CASSAEGGELFF. The CDR3 DNA reads as TGTGCCAGCAGCGCAGAGGGCGGGGAGCTGTTTTTT.

The DNA for the CDR3 is TGTGCCAGCAGTACTGGGGACAGTAGGCGCGATTACTTC. Amino acid sequence: CASSTGDSRRDYF. V usage is TRBV28 and J usage is TRBJ2-4; 7 positions agree with TRBD1. CDR1 and CDR2 from the germline V gene are MDHEN and SYDVKM. V shed 5 bases, J shed 16 bases, and the junction held 14 bases outside the gene matches. This CDR3 comprises 13 residues. The variable domain in full, completed from reference TRBV28 and TRBJ2-4, reads DVKVTQSSRYLVKRTGEKVFLECVQDMDHENMFWYRQDPGLGLRLIYFSYDVKMKEKGDIPEGYSVSREKKERFSLILESASTNQTSMYLCASSTGDSRRDYFGAGTRLSVL.

J is TRBJ2-7 and V is TRBV5-1; possible D gene TRBD1, 6 bases. Trimming left V 5 bases short and J 5 bases short, with 20 bases between. The CDR3 is 15 residues long. Germline CDR1 SGHRS, CDR2 YFSETQ. The CDR3 nucleotides read TGCGCCAGCAGTTCGAAACCGGGACAACCGAACGAGCAGTACTTC. Protein product: CASSSKPGQPNEQYF.